The 31 T cell receptor beta chains given below trace back to one sample, sequenced in a study of Siglec-9 on CD8 T cells in melanoma. Profiled with immunoSEQ multiplex PCR; TCRdb holds only in-frame clones, not every one. The sample has roughly 30,000 clones, about 80% seen once. The sequencing input was Siglec-9- CD8+ T cells sorted from blood. Receptors originate from a human donor in good health.

The V and J genes are TRBV27 and TRBJ1-5; D gene unclear. The CDR3 extends over 12 amino acids. V lost 6 bases and J lost 4, with 7 bases in between. Germline V gives CDR1 MNHEY, CDR2 SMNVEV (reference sequence). The CDR3 is CASRTANQPQHF. The CDR3 DNA reads as TGTGCCAGCAGGACCGCAAATCAGCCCCAGCATTTT.

The chain combines TRBV13 with TRBJ1-1; D ambiguous. Germline assignment: CDR1 PRHDT and CDR2 FYEKMQ (reference sequence). V lost 5 bases and J lost 4, with 14 bases in between. CDR3 length equals 14 residues. The CDR3 DNA is TGTGCCAGCAGCCCGGACCCGTTAGGCACTGAAGCTTTCTTT. It specifies CASSPDPLGTEAFF.

This rearrangement joins TRBV5-1 to TRBJ1-1; the match to TRBD1 covers 7 bases. The germline V gene encodes CDR1 SGHRS and CDR2 YFSETQ. This CDR3 is built from 18 residues. The junction had 12 bases not matched to a gene; V was cut back by 0 bases and J by 1 base. CDR3 coding DNA: TGCGCCAGCAGCTTGGACGACAGGGCTATGTTTGAGAACACTGAAGCTTTCTTT. Its translation: CASSLDDRAMFENTEAFF.

The rearrangement links TRBV2 to TRBJ1-1, with D possibly being TRBD1 (5 bases). This CDR3 comprises 16 residues. CDR1 and CDR2 (germline): SNHLY, FYNNEI. Trimming took off 5 bases at V and 0 bases at J, with 16 bases between the two ends. The CDR3 region is CASSRPTDSLNTEAFF. CDR3 coding DNA: TGTGCCAGCAGTCGTCCGACAGATTCTCTGAACACTGAAGCTTTCTTT.

The count of this clone is one. The V gene is TRBV28, the J gene TRBJ2-5, with D perhaps TRBD1 or TRBD2 (5 bases each). The V end lost 4 bases, the J end lost 5 bases, and 17 bases lay between the germline ends. CDR1 is MDHEN and CDR2 is SYDVKM in the germline V gene. This CDR3 is 15 amino acids long. CDR3 coding DNA: TGTGCCAGCAGTTCTAGCCTTACAGGAATCGAGACCCAGTACTTC. Its protein is CASSSSLTGIETQYF.

The chain links TRBV7-6 to TRBJ1-1, with unresolved D. Trimming stripped 5 bases from V and 1 base from J, with 11 bases between. This CDR3 spans 14 amino acids. The germline V gene encodes CDR1 SGHVS and CDR2 FNYEAQ. CDR3 protein: CASSVSGGNTEAFF. Here the CDR3 DNA reads TGTGCCAGCAGCGTGAGTGGAGGGAACACTGAAGCTTTCTTT.

The rearrangement uses TRBV27 and TRBJ2-7; D gene ambiguous. Per the germline V gene, CDR1 is MNHEY and CDR2 is SMNVEV (reference sequence). There are 13 residues in the CDR3. Between the trimmed V and J ends, which lost 3 bases and 2 bases, there was a span of 8 bases. The CDR3, as DNA: TGTGCCAGCAGTTTTAGCAGAACCTACGAGCAGTACTTC. Translating it yields CASSFSRTYEQYF.

V usage is TRBV18 and J usage is TRBJ2-1, with 10 nucleotides matching TRBD2. Germline values: CDR1 KGHSH, CDR2 LQKENI. V lost 4 bases and J lost 5; bases outside the gene matches: 20. The CDR3 loop spans 20 amino acids. The CDR3 sequence is CASSLFQPTVLAGDHNEQFF. The CDR3 DNA follows: TGTGCCAGCTCACTCTTCCAACCTACAGTTCTAGCGGGAGATCACAATGAGCAGTTCTTC.

This rearrangement joins TRBV5-6 to TRBJ2-7; the D call may be TRBD1 or TRBD2 (5 bases each). The CDR3 spans 15 residues. V gave up 5 bases and J gave up 0 bases, with 15 bases separating them. CDR1 is SGHDT and CDR2 is YYEEEE in the germline V gene. The DNA for the CDR3 is TGTGCCAGCAGACCCGGGACGGCGAGCTCCTACGAGCAGTACTTC. Amino acid sequence: CASRPGTASSYEQYF.

The chain is built from TRBV19 and TRBJ2-7, with 9 bases matching TRBD1. The CDR3 sequence is 15 residues long. Germline V gives CDR1 LNHDA, CDR2 SQIVND (reference sequence). The V and J ends lost 5 bases and 0 bases, in that order; junction bases with no gene match: 5. CDR3 nucleotide sequence: TGTGCCAGTAGTCCCGGGACAGGGATCTCCTACGAGCAGTACTTC. This translates into CASSPGTGISYEQYF.

As to this clone: The CDR3 ends on some other residue instead of the conserved phenylalanine or tryptophan, so this is likely a read error. This chain connects TRBV19 to TRBJ1-2; D ambiguous. The CDR3 contains 11 residues. Per the germline V gene, CDR1 is LNHDA and CDR2 is SQIVND (reference sequence). Trimming removed 5 bases at V and 8 bases at J, with 9 bases between. The CDR3 reads CASSFSRGYTL. CDR3 sequence (DNA): TGTGCCAGTAGTTTCTCTCGAGGCTACACCCTC.

The rearrangement links TRBV25-1 to TRBJ2-1, with D possibly TRBD1 on 6 matching bases. The CDR3 loop spans 13 amino acids. Trimming removed 3 bases from V and 3 bases from J, with 6 bases in between. Germline V CDR1 and CDR2: MGHDK, SYGVNS. CDR3 loop: CASSEGHYNEQFF. The CDR3 bases are TGTGCCAGCAGTGAGGGACACTACAATGAGCAGTTCTTC.

In this sample, this clone turned up once. V and J are TRBV6-6 and TRBJ1-1; unclear D gene. The CDR3 has 13 amino acids. V was pared by 7 bases and J by 1 base, with 10 bases between. Germline assignment: CDR1 MNHNY and CDR2 SVGAGI (reference sequence). The CDR3 nucleotides read TGTGCCAGCATCTGGGGATCGAACACTGAAGCTTTCTTT. It is translated as CASIWGSNTEAFF.

This clone was observed once. The rearrangement uses TRBV19 and TRBJ2-3, with 8 nucleotides matching TRBD2. The CDR3 length is 15 residues. Germline CDR1 reads LNHDA; CDR2 reads SQIVND (reference sequence). V lost 1 base and J lost 2; bases outside the gene matches: 2. CDR3 sequence: CASSIGAGATDTQYF. The DNA for the CDR3 is TGTGCCAGTAGTATAGGAGCGGGAGCCACAGATACGCAGTATTTT.

This clone has just one count. The gene calls are TRBV19 and TRBJ1-1; 8 bases line up with TRBD1. The CDR3 totals 14 residues. Trimming at V came to 2 bases and at J to 1 base, leaving 0 bases not matched to a gene. CDR1 LNHDA and CDR2 SQIVND come from the germline V gene (reference sequence). The CDR3 sequence: CASSITGGNTEAFF. The CDR3 DNA follows: TGTGCCAGTAGTATAACAGGGGGGAACACTGAAGCTTTCTTT.

The chain joins TRBV5-1 to TRBJ1-2; D possibly corresponds to TRBD1 (5 bases). Between the trimmed V and J ends, which lost 3 bases and 6 bases, there was a span of 9 bases. Germline V gene lookup returns CDR1 SGHRS and CDR2 YFSETQ. CDR3 size: 12 residues. The CDR3 coding sequence is TGCGCCAGCAGCTGGGACGGGGATGGCTACACCTTC. This encodes CASSWDGDGYTF.

This clone was seen just once. The J gene is TRBJ2-7, the V gene TRBV6-1, with TRBD1 identical over 8 bases. Germline assignment: CDR1 MNHNS and CDR2 SASEGT. The CDR3 has 16 amino acids. After removal of 4 bases from V and 0 bases from J, the junction contained 8 bases not matched to a gene. CDR3 nucleotide sequence: TGTGCCAGCAGTGGTCCGGGACAGGCTTTCTCCTACGAGCAGTACGTC. Amino acid sequence: CASSGPGQAFSYEQYV.

The chain is built from TRBV27 and TRBJ2-1, with 7 bases lining up with TRBD2. Trimming removed 5 bases from V and 7 bases from J; junction bases left unmatched: 14. CDR3 length: 16 residues. CDR1 and CDR2 from the germline V gene are MNHEY and SMNVEV (reference sequence). This CDR3 reads CASSLFSGLPLNEQFF. DNA for the CDR3: TGTGCCAGCAGTCTATTCTCGGGACTACCGTTGAATGAGCAGTTCTTC.

This clone was seen once. The chain carries TRBV30 and TRBJ2-1; D may match TRBD1 or TRBD2 (6 bases each). V lost 6 bases and J lost 8, with 14 bases in between. The V gene's germline CDR1 is GTSNPN and CDR2 SVGIG (reference sequence). The CDR3 runs to 12 residues. CDR3 region: CACSPGGDEQFF. CDR3 in DNA: TGTGCCTGCTCACCCGGGGGCGATGAGCAGTTCTTC.

The chain carries TRBV4-1 and TRBJ1-1; tentatively, D is TRBD1 (5 bases). V was trimmed by 0 bases and J by 4 bases, leaving 12 bases between them. The length of the CDR3 is 15 residues. Germline V gene data show CDR1 as MGHRA and CDR2 as YSYEKL. CDR3 nucleotides: TGCGCCAGCAGCCAAGAATTTGTAAGGGGCACTGAAGCTTTCTTT. Translating it yields CASSQEFVRGTEAFF.

This chain joins TRBV2 and TRBJ1-2; 9 bases match TRBD1. The CDR3 is made up of 14 amino acids. J lost 8 bases, V lost 1 base, and 5 bases had no gene match. Germline V gene lookup returns CDR1 SNHLY and CDR2 FYNNEI. CDR3 sequence (DNA): TGTGCCAGCAGTGAAGGAAGGGACAGGGCGGGCTACACCTTC. Encoded protein: CASSEGRDRAGYTF. Full variable domain (outside the CDR3, taken from reference TRBV2 and TRBJ1-2): EPEVTQTPSHQVTQMGQEVILRCVPISNHLYFYWYRQILGQKVEFLVSFYNNEISEKSEIFDDQFSVERPDGSNFTLKIRSTKLEDSAMYFCASSEGRDRAGYTFGSGTRLTVV.

V usage is TRBV10-3 and J usage is TRBJ2-7; 8 positions agree with TRBD2. J gave up 7 bases and V 2 bases, and 7 bases lay outside the gene matches. This CDR3 region has 14 residues. CDR1 and CDR2 from the germline V gene are ENHRY and SYGVKD. CDR3 coding DNA: TGTGCCATCAGTGAGGAGGGATCGGGGGGGGAGCAGTACGTC. It specifies CAISEEGSGGEQYV.

This clone was seen only once. Germline and junction disagree at one end, which may indicate a read error. This sequence joins TRBV5-4 and TRBJ2-1; D is unclear. Germline CDR1 and CDR2: SGHNT and YYREEE (reference sequence). This CDR3 has 13 amino acids. The CDR3 loop is CACRRWVDNEQFF. CDR3 DNA: TGTGCCTGCAGAAGGTGGGTGGACAATGAGCAGTTCTTC.

The V and J genes are TRBV21-1 and TRBJ2-5; the table's D gene call, TRBD2, was not cross checked with the DNA. TRBV21-1 is reported as a pseudogene. CDR3 size: 16 residues. CDR3 in amino acids: CASGRLAGGLQETQYF. CDR3 in DNA: TGTGCCAGCGGGAGACTAGCGGGAGGTTTGCAAGAGACCCAGTACTTC.

The rearrangement uses TRBV28 and TRBJ2-1; TRBD2 aligns across 8 bases. J lost 4 bases, V lost 7 bases, and 9 bases had no gene match. The CDR3 covers 15 residues. Per the germline V gene, CDR1 is MDHEN and CDR2 is SYDVKM. The CDR3 DNA reads TGTGCCAGCACCAACCTAGCGGGCCCATACAATGAGCAGTTCTTC. Protein: CASTNLAGPYNEQFF. Full variable domain (remainder filled in from reference TRBV28 and TRBJ2-1): DVKVTQSSRYLVKRTGEKVFLECVQDMDHENMFWYRQDPGLGLRLIYFSYDVKMKEKGDIPEGYSVSREKKERFSLILESASTNQTSMYLCASTNLAGPYNEQFFGPGTRLTVL.

This chain links TRBV5-3 with TRBJ2-7, with 13 bases fitting TRBD2. TRBV5-3 is an open reading frame, and its role is uncertain. The junction had 15 bases not matched to a gene; V was cut back by 5 bases and J by 1 base. This CDR3 has 19 amino acids. This CDR3 reads CARSQTPGLAGKESYEQYV. CDR3 coding DNA: TGTGCCAGAAGTCAAACACCGGGACTAGCGGGAAAGGAATCCTACGAGCAGTACGTC.

The chain carries TRBV25-1 and TRBJ1-2; D perhaps matches TRBD1 (5 bases). Germline CDR1 is MGHDK and CDR2 is SYGVNS. Between the trimmed V and J ends, which lost 3 bases and 8 bases, there was a span of 13 bases. The CDR3 is 13 residues long. The CDR3 sequence is CASSDIGDAGYTF. As DNA, the CDR3 is TGTGCCAGCAGTGATATCGGGGACGCGGGCTACACCTTC.

The gene calls are TRBV6-1 and TRBJ1-1; D is possibly TRBD1 (6 bases). CDR3 length equals 15 residues. Per the germline V gene, CDR1 is MNHNS and CDR2 is SASEGT. The V end was cut by 4 bases, the J end by 3 bases, with 15 bases between. In DNA, the CDR3 is TGTGCCAGCAGTGGGTCCCTCAGGACAGACACTGAAGCTTTCTTT. Its protein product is CASSGSLRTDTEAFF.

This chain uses TRBV2 with TRBJ2-3; D call uncertain. The CDR3 contains 10 residues. In germline, CDR1 is SNHLY, CDR2 FYNNEI. Trimming removed 4 bases from V and 6 bases from J, with 2 bases in between. CDR3 sequence: CASSADTQYF. In nucleotides, the CDR3 is TGTGCCAGCAGTGCCGATACGCAGTATTTT. Based on the CDR3 plus reference TRBV2 and TRBJ2-3, the full variable domain is EPEVTQTPSHQVTQMGQEVILRCVPISNHLYFYWYRQILGQKVEFLVSFYNNEISEKSEIFDDQFSVERPDGSNFTLKIRSTKLEDSAMYFCASSADTQYFGPGTRLTVL.

V is TRBV27 and J is TRBJ2-2; tentatively, D is TRBD1 or TRBD2 (6 bases each). The CDR3 has 14 residues. Trimming took 4 bases from V and 7 from J, leaving 13 bases between them. In germline, CDR1 is MNHEY, CDR2 SMNVEV (reference sequence). Here the CDR3 DNA reads TGTGCCAGCAGTTGGACGGGGGCCAGCGGGGAGCTGTTTTTT. It translates to CASSWTGASGELFF.

This sequence joins TRBV7-9 and TRBJ1-2; 7 bases agree with TRBD1. The germline gives CDR1 SEHNR, CDR2 FQNEAQ (reference sequence). CDR3 length: 15 amino acids. The junction had 10 bases not matched to a gene; V was cut back by 5 bases and J by 4 bases. In nucleotides, the CDR3 is TGTGCCAGCAGCGCAGTAGACAGGGTACCCTATGGCTACACCTTC. This codes for CASSAVDRVPYGYTF.